The clone carrying this TCR beta chain showed up many times. V was pared by 4 bases and J by 4 bases, with 28 bases between. The CDR3 has 19 residues. The germline CDR1 and CDR2 sequences are MDHEN and SYDVKM. Using immunoSEQ multiplex PCR, the repertoire was profiled, and TCRdb retains in-frame clones only, with some absent. The data show some 25,000 clones, with 82% seen just once and roughly a fifth held by the top ten. Samples were taken at baseline and on day 1 of cycles 4 and 7. The data were taken from a study of OX40 agonist ivuxolimab in advanced cancers. This chain joins TRBV28 and TRBJ1-1, with D perhaps matching TRBD1 (6 bases). Sequenced material: CD4+ or CD8+ T cells sorted from blood, taken in a trial of the OX40 agonist ivuxolimab. This receptor was identified in an adult with an advanced solid tumor such as melanoma, head and neck, liver or kidney cancer. The CDR3 protein is CASSSTPIDTGRGLTEAFF. The CDR3 DNA follows: TGTGCCAGCAGTTCAACGCCCATAGACACAGGGAGGGGCCTCACTGAAGCTTTCTTT.